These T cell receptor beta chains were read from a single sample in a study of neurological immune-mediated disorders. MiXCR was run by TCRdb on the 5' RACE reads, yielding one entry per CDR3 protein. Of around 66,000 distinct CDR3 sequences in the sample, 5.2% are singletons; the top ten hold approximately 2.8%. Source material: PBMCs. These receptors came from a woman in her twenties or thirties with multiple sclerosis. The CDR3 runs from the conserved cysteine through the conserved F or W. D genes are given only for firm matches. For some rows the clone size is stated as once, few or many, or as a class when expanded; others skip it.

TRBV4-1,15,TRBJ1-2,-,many,CASSQAWGENYGYTF,TGCGCCAGCAGCCAAGCTTGGGGAGAAAACTATGGCTACACCTTC
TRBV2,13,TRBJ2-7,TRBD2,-,CASSGTASGGQYF,TGTGCCAGCAGTGGCACGGCTAGCGGGGGACAGTACTTC
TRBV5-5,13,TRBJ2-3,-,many,CASDRSPIPPQYF,TGTGCCAGCGACCGGTCCCCCATCCCTCCGCAGTATTTT
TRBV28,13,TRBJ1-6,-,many,CASQDPWISPLNF,TGTGCCAGCCAAGACCCTTGGATTTCACCCCTCAACTTT
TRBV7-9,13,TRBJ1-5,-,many,CASSNGVNQPQHF,TGTGCCAGCAGCAATGGGGTCAATCAGCCCCAGCATTTT
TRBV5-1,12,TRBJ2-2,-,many,CASRDSAGELFF,TGCGCCAGCAGAGACAGTGCCGGGGAGCTGTTTTTT
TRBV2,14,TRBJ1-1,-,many,CASRDLGQLTEAFF,TGTGCCAGCCGCGATTTGGGGCAGCTCACTGAAGCTTTCTTT
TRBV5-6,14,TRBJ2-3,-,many,CASSLGTGTDTQYF,TGTGCCAGCAGCTTGGGCACTGGCACAGATACGCAGTATTTT
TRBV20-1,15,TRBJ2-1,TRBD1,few,CSASSGQGFHNEQFF,TGCAGTGCTTCCTCGGGACAGGGGTTCCACAATGAGCAGTTCTTC
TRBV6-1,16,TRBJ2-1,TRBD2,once,CASSEERGPSYNEQFF,TGTGCCAGCAGTGAAGAGCGGGGGCCATCCTACAATGAGCAGTTCTTC
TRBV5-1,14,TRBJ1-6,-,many,CASSLETMYSPLNF,TGCGCCAGCAGCTTGGAGACAATGTATTCACCCCTCAACTTT
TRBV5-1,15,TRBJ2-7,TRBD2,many,CASSPGAGGSYEQYF,TGCGCCAGCAGCCCCGGGGCGGGGGGCTCCTACGAGCAGTACTTC
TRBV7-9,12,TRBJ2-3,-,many,CASSFPQDTQYF,TGTGCCAGCAGCTTTCCTCAGGATACGCAGTATTTT
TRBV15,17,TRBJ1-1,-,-,CATSRGGRGLRDTEAFF,TGTGCCACCAGCAGAGGTGGCCGAGGATTAAGAGACACTGAAGCTTTCTTT
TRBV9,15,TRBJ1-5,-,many,CASSVGPQGNQPQHF,TGTGCCAGCAGCGTAGGACCTCAGGGCAATCAGCCCCAGCATTTT
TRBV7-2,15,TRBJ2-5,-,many,CASSLSRDTLGTQYF,TGTGCCAGCAGCTTATCGCGGGACACCCTCGGGACCCAGTACTTC
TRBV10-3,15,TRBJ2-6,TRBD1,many,CAISQQGTGANVLTF,TGTGCCATCAGTCAACAGGGGACTGGGGCCAACGTCCTGACTTTC
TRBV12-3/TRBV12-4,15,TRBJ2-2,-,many,CASTPTSLSTGELFF,TGTGCCAGCACCCCCACTAGCTTAAGCACCGGGGAGCTGTTTTTT
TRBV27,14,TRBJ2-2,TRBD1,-,CASGQGLLSGELFF,TGTGCCAGCGGACAGGGCCTCTTATCCGGGGAGCTGTTTTTT
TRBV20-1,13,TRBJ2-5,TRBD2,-,CSARNIAGETQYF,TGCAGTGCTAGAAACATAGCGGGAGAGACCCAGTACTTC
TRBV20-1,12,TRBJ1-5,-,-,CSAPTGGQPQNF,TGCAGTGCCCCGACAGGCGGGCAGCCCCAGAATTTT
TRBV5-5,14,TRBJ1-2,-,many,CASSLVTANYGYTF,TGTGCCAGCAGCTTGGTGACGGCAAACTATGGCTACACCTTC
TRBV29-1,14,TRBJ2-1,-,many,CSVDGESPANEQFF,TGCAGCGTTGATGGGGAATCTCCTGCCAATGAGCAGTTCTTC
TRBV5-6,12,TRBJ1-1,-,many,CASSWGSTEAFF,TGTGCCAGCAGCTGGGGGAGTACTGAAGCTTTCTTT
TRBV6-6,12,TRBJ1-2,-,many,CASGGDFYGYTF,TGTGCCAGCGGAGGAGACTTCTATGGCTACACCTTC
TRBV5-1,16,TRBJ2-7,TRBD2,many,CASSLLGGAPSYEQYF,TGCGCCAGCAGCCTACTCGGGGGGGCCCCAAGCTACGAGCAGTACTTC
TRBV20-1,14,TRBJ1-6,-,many,CSVRLSSYNSPLHF,TGCAGTGTCCGACTGAGCTCCTATAATTCACCCCTCCACTTT
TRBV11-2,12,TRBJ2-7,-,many,CASSWGDYEQYF,TGTGCCAGCAGCTGGGGGGACTACGAGCAGTACTTC
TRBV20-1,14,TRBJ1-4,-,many,CSASPGSTNEKLFF,TGCAGTGCTAGTCCAGGGTCAACTAATGAAAAACTGTTTTTT
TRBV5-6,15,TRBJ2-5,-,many,CASSLWKGRRETQYF,TGTGCCAGCAGCTTGTGGAAGGGGAGAAGGGAGACCCAGTACTTC
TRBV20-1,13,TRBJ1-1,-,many,CSARRGLGTEAFF,TGCAGTGCTAGACGAGGTCTGGGAACTGAAGCTTTCTTT
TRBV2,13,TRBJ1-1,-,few,CASSGGRGTEAFF,TGTGCCAGCAGTGGGGGGAGAGGTACTGAAGCTTTCTTT
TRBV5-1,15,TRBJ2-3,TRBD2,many,CASSLDGGDTDTQYF,TGCGCCAGCAGCTTGGACGGGGGGGACACAGATACGCAGTATTTT
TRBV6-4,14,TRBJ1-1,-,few,CASSAGPGNTEAFF,TGTGCCAGCAGTGCGGGACCCGGGAACACTGAAGCTTTCTTT
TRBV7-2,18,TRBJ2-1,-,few,CASSSGEVIRGRDGEQFF,TGTGCCAGCAGCTCCGGGGAGGTCATTCGGGGGCGCGACGGTGAGCAGTTCTTC
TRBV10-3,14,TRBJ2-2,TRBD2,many,CAINSGEYAGELFF,TGTGCCATCAACAGCGGGGAGTACGCCGGGGAGCTGTTTTTT
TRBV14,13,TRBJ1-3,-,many,CASSPGSGNTIYF,TGTGCCAGCAGCCCGGGTTCTGGAAACACCATATATTTT
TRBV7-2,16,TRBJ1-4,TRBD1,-,CASSVSQGAGNEKLFF,TGTGCCAGCAGCGTCTCTCAGGGGGCGGGTAATGAAAAACTGTTTTTT
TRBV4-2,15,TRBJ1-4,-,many,CASSQDAQFNEKLFF,TGTGCCAGCAGCCAAGATGCCCAGTTTAATGAAAAACTGTTTTTT
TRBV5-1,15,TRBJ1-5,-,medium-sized,CASSEGSDSNQPQHF,TGCGCCAGCTCTGAGGGGTCGGATAGCAATCAGCCCCAGCATTTT
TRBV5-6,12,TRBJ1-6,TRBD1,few,CASSFDRETLNF,TGTGCCAGCAGCTTCGACAGGGAAACCCTCAACTTT
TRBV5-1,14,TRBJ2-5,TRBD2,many,CASSNGASGETQYF,TGCGCCAGCAGCAACGGGGCTAGCGGGGAGACCCAGTACTTC
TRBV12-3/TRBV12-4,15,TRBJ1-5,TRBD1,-,CASSRTGESNQPQNF,TGTGCCAGCAGTCGGACAGGGGAAAGCAATCAGCCCCAGAATTTT
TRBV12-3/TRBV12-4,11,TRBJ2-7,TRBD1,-,CASSPGTAQYF,TGTGCCAGCAGCCCCGGGACAGCGCAGTACTTC
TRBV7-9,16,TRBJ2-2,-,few,CASSLGGITSTGELFF,TGTGCCAGCAGCTTAGGGGGAATAACGAGCACCGGGGAGCTGTTTTTT
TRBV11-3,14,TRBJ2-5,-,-,CASSLDSGQETQYF,TGTGCCAGCAGCTTAGATTCTGGACAAGAGACCCAGTACTTC